This TCR beta chain was found in a study of CD8 T cells in ankylosing spondylitis. Overall study findings and caveats: A motif in TCR beta, a set of seven to nine highly homologous variants, appeared characteristic of ankylosing spondylitis blood.

Preparation of TCR beta libraries was done by quantitative 5'-RACE with molecular barcodes. TCRdb reanalysed the 5' RACE reads using MiXCR and keeps one entry per CDR3 protein. In the table there are 350,000 or so distinct CDR3 sequences, roughly 12% of which are singletons. This clonotype was found many times. Its antigen is not known. J was trimmed by 5 bases and V by 5 bases; bases with no gene match: 4. Germline CDR1 and CDR2: KGHDR and SFDVKD. The CDR3 contains 13 residues. Specimen: blood, either unsorted or a sorted T cell fraction (not recorded which). The chain recombines TRBV24-1 with TRBJ1-1; 7 nucleotides align to TRBD1. This clonotype was obtained from a female donor with ankylosing spondylitis or in good health (not recorded which). CDR3 coding DNA: TGTGCCACCAGTGGCCCAGGGGGGACTGAAGCTTTCTTT. It codes for CATSGPGGTEAFF.